The clone carrying this T cell receptor beta chain was seen at least ten times. TCRdb called the 5' RACE reads again in MiXCR, with one record for every CDR3 protein. The table has roughly 51,000 distinct CDR3 sequences, around 6% seen once. This sample is drawn from a study of early T cells in non-severe SARS-CoV-2 infection. Looking at the study overall: The authors sequenced bulk RNA from unsorted whole blood, leaving chains unpaired.

With V trimmed by 5 bases and J by 1 base, 6 bases remained unmatched. The germline V gene encodes CDR1 MRHNA and CDR2 SNTAGT. The CDR3 length is 15 residues. Sequences were derived from whole blood, sampled at baseline. The chain employs TRBV6-4 and TRBJ2-3; 7 nucleotides align to TRBD2. The TCR was taken from an adult who was a healthcare worker with PCR-confirmed SARS-CoV-2 infection or an uninfected control (not recorded which). CDR3 sequence reads: CASSRGTSGTDTQYF. Written as DNA, the CDR3 is TGTGCCAGCAGTCGAGGTACTAGCGGCACAGATACGCAGTATTTT.